The entry that follows covers one T cell receptor beta chain sequence. The source of the sample is a study of patients and donors after allogeneic stem cell transplantation. MiXCR, run by TCRdb on the RT-PCR reads, gives a single entry per CDR3 protein. The sample includes about 110,000 distinct CDR3 sequences, over 30% of them seen just once. V lost 4 bases and J 2 bases, leaving 9 bases between the germline ends. The CDR3 extends over 12 amino acids. Germline CDR1 reads DFQATT; CDR2 reads SNEGSKA (reference sequence). The genes are TRBV20-1 and TRBJ2-7; D gene unclear. The source of this sequence is a human donor who was either an allogeneic HSCT recipient or a stem cell or donor lymphocyte infusion donor (not recorded which). It is not recorded whose cells these are; they may come from a transplant donor. The sequenced material came from blood, either unsorted or a sorted T cell fraction (not recorded which). The chain's CDR3 is CSANRKAYEQYF. CDR3 nucleotide sequence: TGCAGTGCTAACCGGAAGGCCTACGAGCAGTACTTC.